What follows are 21 T cell receptor beta chains derived from one specimen sequenced in a study of T cell repertoires in cytomegalovirus infection. TCRdb passed the reads through MiXCR, listing each CDR3 protein once. The table records roughly 240,000 distinct CDR3 sequences, under 8.5% of them present only once. The sample consisted of PBMCs. These receptor sequences come from a human donor in good health (CMV status not recorded). Some clones in this sample may be carry-over from other donors' samples.

Regarding this clonotype: This may stem from a read error, because a much larger clone lies one nucleotide away. Here the CDR3 DNA reads TGCAGTGCCACGGTCGTTCTCTATGATGGCTACACCTTC. Protein sequence: CSATVVLYDGYTF. The J gene is TRBJ1-2, the V gene TRBV20-1; D unclear. Germline V CDR1 and CDR2: DFQATT, SNEGSKA (reference sequence). The length of the CDR3 is 13 residues. The ends were cut back, 6 bases at V and 6 bases at J, with 17 bases in the middle.

The rearrangement links TRBV10-3 to TRBJ2-2; possibly TRBD1 or TRBD2 for D (5 bases each). The V end lost 6 bases, the J end lost 4 bases, and 15 bases lay between the germline ends. Germline values: CDR1 ENHRY, CDR2 SYGVKD. The CDR3 runs 15 residues. CDR3 residues: CAIRPGQGSTGELFF. CDR3 DNA sequence: TGTGCCATCAGGCCGGGGCAGGGAAGCACCGGGGAGCTGTTTTTT.

This chain uses TRBV20-1 with TRBJ2-1; 7 bases are shared with TRBD1. The CDR3 runs to 14 residues. The germline gives CDR1 DFQATT, CDR2 SNEGSKA (reference sequence). J gave up 3 bases and V 6 bases, and 8 bases lay outside the gene matches. The CDR3 nucleotides read TGCAGTGCAAGGGACAGAATAAACTACAATGAGCAGTTCTTC. Translated, it gives CSARDRINYNEQFF.

This clonotype has a count of ten or more. The chain uses TRBV5-1 and TRBJ1-4; D is ambiguous. CDR3 size: 15 residues. Trimming removed 0 bases at V and 4 bases at J, with 10 bases between. Germline CDR1 and CDR2: SGHRS and YFSETQ. CDR3 coding DNA: TGCGCCAGCAGCTTGGAAGGTCAGGATAATGAAAAACTGTTTTTT. This sequence encodes CASSLEGQDNEKLFF.

This clonotype came up a few times. The rearrangement uses TRBV9 and TRBJ2-5; possibly TRBD1 for D (6 bases). CDR3 length equals 16 residues. Trimming removed 4 bases at V and 1 base at J, with 17 bases between. The germline V gene encodes CDR1 SGDLS and CDR2 YYNGEE. CDR3 protein: CASSSRQVTGQETQYF. The CDR3 region has the DNA TGTGCCAGCAGCTCTCGACAGGTAACCGGCCAAGAGACCCAGTACTTC.

This clonotype was recorded many times. V is TRBV19 and J is TRBJ1-5; 9 bases line up with TRBD1. CDR1 is LNHDA, CDR2 SQIVND, per germline (reference sequence). Losses at the gene ends were 5 bases for V and 7 bases for J; bases not matched to a gene: 6. The CDR3 has 14 amino acids. CDR3 sequence: CASSEQGAGQPQHF. In nucleotides, the CDR3 is TGTGCCAGTAGTGAACAGGGGGCCGGGCAGCCCCAGCATTTT.

This clonotype was observed many times. This chain uses TRBV7-8 with TRBJ2-1, with D possibly TRBD1 on 6 matching bases. The germline CDR1 and CDR2 sequences are SGHVS and FQNEAQ. V gave up 5 bases and J gave up 7 bases, with 15 bases separating them. CDR3 length equals 14 residues. CDR3 loop: CASSALRTANEQFF. The CDR3 region has the DNA TGTGCCAGCAGCGCCCTACGGACAGCGAATGAGCAGTTCTTC.

This clonotype was recorded many times. The chain links TRBV28 to TRBJ1-5, with D unclear. CDR3 size: 11 residues. Looked up from germline, CDR1 is MDHEN and CDR2 is SYDVKM. V gave up 4 bases and J gave up 9 bases, with 7 bases separating them. The CDR3 DNA sequence: TGTGCCAGCAGTTCCACGCGGCCCCAGCATTTT. This gives the protein CASSSTRPQHF.

This clonotype has at least ten counts. This rearrangement joins TRBV5-1 to TRBJ2-7; D may match TRBD1 or TRBD2 (6 bases each). This CDR3 contains 15 residues. CDR1 and CDR2 from the germline V gene are SGHRS and YFSETQ. The V gene lost 4 bases and the J gene lost 7 bases, with 21 bases spanning the gap. The CDR3 region has the DNA TGCGCCAGCAGCCCGGAAGGGGGGCCCTTCGGGGAGCAGTACTTC. This translates into CASSPEGGPFGEQYF.

This clonotype was counted at least ten times. The V gene is TRBV30, the J gene TRBJ2-2, with 8 bases fitting TRBD1. Germline values: CDR1 GTSNPN, CDR2 SVGIG (reference sequence). Trimming removed 4 bases from V and 0 bases from J; junction bases left unmatched: 7. The CDR3 totals 16 residues. CDR3 region: CAWIQSGGSNTGELFF. For the CDR3, the DNA is TGTGCCTGGATTCAATCAGGGGGCTCGAACACCGGGGAGCTGTTTTTT. The whole variable domain, filled in from reference TRBV30 and TRBJ2-2, reads SQTIHQWPATLVQPVGSPLSLECTVEGTSNPNLYWYRQAAGRGLQLLFYSVGIGQISSEVPQNLSASRPQDRQFILSSKKLLLSDSGFYLCAWIQSGGSNTGELFFGEGSRLTVL.

This clonotype was counted between two and nine times. The chain combines TRBV19 with TRBJ1-5; perhaps TRBD1 as D (6 bases). This CDR3 region has 13 residues. Germline assignment: CDR1 LNHDA and CDR2 SQIVND (reference sequence). With 6 bases removed from V and 5 bases from J, the gap between germline ends came to 11 bases. The CDR3 nucleotides read TGTGCCAGTAGGTTACAGGGAGATCAGCCCCAGCATTTT. This codes for CASRLQGDQPQHF.

The table lists this clonotype with many counts. J is TRBJ1-1 and V is TRBV7-8, with unresolved D. Germline CDR1 is SGHVS and CDR2 is FQNEAQ. The CDR3 has 12 residues. The V gene lost 6 bases and the J gene lost 10 bases, with 15 bases spanning the gap. The CDR3 is CASSRPASGAFF. The CDR3 nucleotides read TGTGCCAGCAGTCGACCGGCTAGCGGAGCTTTCTTT.

In its sample, this clonotype was seen many times. The chain has TRBV6-2 or TRBV6-3 and TRBJ2-1; TRBD1 agrees at 7 bases. The CDR3 contains 16 residues. V lost 5 bases and J lost 7; bases outside the gene matches: 14. Per the germline V gene, CDR1 is MNHEY and CDR2 is SVGEGT. The CDR3 nucleotides read TGTGCCAGCAGTGATCTACAGGGGACGCCTAGAAATGAGCAGTTCTTC. Amino acids: CASSDLQGTPRNEQFF.

This clonotype came up many times. The chain joins TRBV15 to TRBJ1-1; no definite D call. Trimming left V 3 bases short and J 1 base short, with 15 bases between. This CDR3 spans 16 amino acids. CDR1 and CDR2 (germline): LNHNV, YYDKDF (reference sequence). CDR3 DNA: TGTGCCACCAGCAGGAGGGTCGGGGTTGGGAACACTGAAGCTTTCTTT. Translation: CATSRRVGVGNTEAFF.

The sample holds many counts of this clonotype. The genes are TRBV4-2 and TRBJ2-1; D is ambiguous. Trimming took 0 bases from V and 6 from J, leaving 12 bases between them. CDR3 size: 15 residues. Germline V gives CDR1 LGHNA, CDR2 YNFKEQ. This CDR3 is CASSQDSLVFNEQFF. The CDR3 coding sequence is TGTGCCAGCAGCCAAGATAGCCTAGTATTCAATGAGCAGTTCTTC.

This clonotype was picked up many times. V usage is TRBV6-2 or TRBV6-3 and J usage is TRBJ1-5, with 8 bases that match TRBD1. J gave up 4 bases and V 5 bases, and 10 bases lay outside the gene matches. The CDR3 length is 16 residues. CDR1 and CDR2 from the germline V gene are MNHEY and SVGEGT. The CDR3 protein is CASSIPGQVSNQPQHF. In DNA, the CDR3 is TGTGCCAGCAGTATACCGGGACAGGTCTCTAATCAGCCCCAGCATTTT.

The J gene is TRBJ1-2, the V gene TRBV9; D ambiguous. With 1 base removed from V and 5 bases from J, the gap between germline ends came to 12 bases. The CDR3 has 14 amino acids. The V gene's germline CDR1 is SGDLS and CDR2 YYNGEE. The CDR3 nucleotides read TGTGCCAGCAGCGTACCTGACTCAGGATATGGCTACACCTTC. It codes for CASSVPDSGYGYTF. The full variable domain, in which reference TRBV9 and TRBJ1-2 provide the parts outside the CDR3, is DSGVTQTPKHLITATGQRVTLRCSPRSGDLSVYWYQQSLDQGLQFLIQYYNGEERAKGNILERFSAQQFPDLHSELNLSSLELGDSALYFCASSVPDSGYGYTFGSGTRLTVV.

The rearrangement uses TRBV29-1 and TRBJ1-1, with 10 bases aligning to TRBD1. CDR1 and CDR2 from the germline V gene are SQVTM and ANQGSEA. V lost 7 bases, J lost 2 bases, and 16 bases stayed unmatched. The length of the CDR3 is 17 residues. The CDR3 DNA reads TGCAGCGCCGAAACCCGGGACAGGGGCCTTCGTAACACTGAAGCTTTCTTT. Translated, it gives CSAETRDRGLRNTEAFF.

This clonotype came up many times. The V gene is TRBV4-2, the J gene TRBJ2-3; 9 bases agree with TRBD1. Trimming cost V 1 base and J 2 bases; bases outside gene matches: 10. The CDR3 totals 18 residues. Germline V gives CDR1 LGHNA, CDR2 YNFKEQ. As DNA, the CDR3 is TGTGCCAGCAGCCAAGGACAGGGGGTAGCACGAACCACAGATACGCAGTATTTT. Protein product: CASSQGQGVARTTDTQYF.

Concerning this clonotype: Lacking the conserved final phenylalanine or tryptophan, this CDR3 likely reflects a read error. In nucleotides, the CDR3 is TGTGCCAGCAGCTCTCGCGGGGAGCGTTACACAGATACGCAGTATCTT. This encodes CASSSRGERYTDTQYL. This chain connects TRBV5-6 to TRBJ2-3; weak D call: TRBD2 (6 bases). V shed 3 bases and J shed 2 bases, with 16 bases lying between them. Germline V lookup: CDR1 SGHDT, CDR2 YYEEEE. The CDR3 has 16 residues.

This clonotype occurred many times. This chain joins TRBV12-3 or TRBV12-4 and TRBJ1-5; D unclear. Trimming removed 4 bases at V and 1 base at J, with 8 bases between. CDR3 length equals 14 residues. CDR3 in DNA: TGTGCCAGCAGTTCCCGTTTGAGCAATCAGCCCCAGCATTTT. It encodes CASSSRLSNQPQHF.